The 14 T cell receptor beta chains below were found in one sample sequenced in a study of blood T cell repertoires in COVID-19. This table comes from immunoSEQ multiplex PCR, and its TCRdb copy is limited to in-frame clones, with some not included. The sample has approximately 150,000 clones, 86% seen once; the top ten hold approximately 8.2%. Material for sequencing was peripheral blood. Receptors originate from a woman aged 60-75 years with acute or convalescent COVID-19.

About this clone: In the same sample, other DNA sequences code for this CDR3. The chain joins TRBV19 to TRBJ1-6, with D perhaps TRBD1 (5 bases). The length of the CDR3 is 14 residues. Germline-derived CDR1 and CDR2 are LNHDA and SQIVND (reference sequence). Trimming removed 4 bases from V and 4 bases from J, with 8 bases in between. The CDR3 here is CASSTGQYNSPLHF. CDR3 coding DNA: TGTGCCAGTAGTACCGGACAATATAATTCACCCCTCCACTTT.

The chain has TRBV3-1 (or the pseudogene TRBV3-2) and TRBJ1-2; D remains ambiguous. The CDR3 runs 13 residues. Trimming shortened V by 1 base and J by 2 bases, and 5 bases separated the two germline ends. CDR1 is LGHDT, CDR2 YNNKEL, per germline (reference sequence). For the CDR3, the DNA is TGTGCCAGCAGCCAAGCTGTAAACTATGGCTACACCTTC. Translated, it gives CASSQAVNYGYTF.

The chain joins TRBV5-1 to TRBJ1-1; TRBD1 agrees at 8 bases. The CDR3 loop spans 15 amino acids. Germline CDR1 reads SGHRS; CDR2 reads YFSETQ. The J segment lost 2 bases and the V segment lost 1 base, leaving 4 bases of the junction unmatched. CDR3 sequence (DNA): TGCGCCAGCAGCTTGACAGGGGGGTCTAACACTGAAGCTTTCTTT. As protein: CASSLTGGSNTEAFF.

The J gene is TRBJ2-2, the V gene TRBV28; TRBD1 matches 9 bases. Germline assignment: CDR1 MDHEN and CDR2 SYDVKM. The CDR3 length is 16 residues. The J segment lost 2 bases and the V segment lost 3 bases, leaving 4 bases of the junction unmatched. CDR3 nucleotides: TGTGCCAGCAGTTTCCGGGACAGGGTTAACACCGGGGAGCTGTTTTTT. It yields the protein CASSFRDRVNTGELFF.

CDR3 loop: CASSSPIGGGNQPQHF. CDR3 nucleotide sequence: TGTGCCAGCAGTTCCCCGATCGGGGGGGGCAATCAGCCCCAGCATTTT. The chain uses TRBV6-2 or TRBV6-3 and TRBJ1-5; tentatively, D is TRBD1 (5 bases). Germline values: CDR1 MNHEY, CDR2 SVGEGT. This CDR3 has 16 amino acids. V was pared by 4 bases and J by 2 bases, with 15 bases between.

The chain joins TRBV11-3 to TRBJ2-1; 13 positions agree with TRBD2. Trimming took 0 bases from V and 10 from J; bases not matched to a gene: 6. CDR3 length: 16 amino acids. Looked up from germline, CDR1 is SGHNT and CDR2 is YENEEA. CDR3 nucleotides: TGTGCCAGCAGCTTAGATCGTCAACTAGCGGGGGGGGAGCAGTTCTTC. Protein: CASSLDRQLAGGEQFF.

The gene calls are TRBV7-8 and TRBJ2-3, with a tentative D call TRBD2 (7 bases). V was cut by 7 bases and J by 6 bases, with 20 bases left in between. Germline CDR1 is SGHVS and CDR2 is FQNEAQ. CDR3 length: 15 amino acids. The CDR3 protein is CASIPTRGARDTQYF. The DNA for the CDR3 is TGTGCCAGCATTCCTACCCGGGGGGCTAGGGATACGCAGTATTTT.

The genes are TRBV28 and TRBJ1-5; 9 bases agree with TRBD1. CDR1 and CDR2 from the germline V gene are MDHEN and SYDVKM. CDR3 length: 20 amino acids. After removal of 5 bases from V and 0 bases from J, the junction contained 17 bases not matched to a gene. The DNA for the CDR3 is TGTGCCAGCAGTCTGGAAGGTGTAACAGGGGGCCTACTTAGCAATCAGCCCCAGCATTTT. Amino acid sequence: CASSLEGVTGGLLSNQPQHF.

The chain links TRBV12-5 to TRBJ2-2; a possible D gene is TRBD1 (6 bases). Germline assignment: CDR1 LGHNT and CDR2 FRNRAP. The CDR3 length is 18 residues. V lost 4 bases and J lost 0, with 18 bases in between. The CDR3 DNA reads as TGTGCTAGTGGTTATAGAGACAGGATGAGCCCGAACACCGGGGAGCTGTTTTTT. Its translation is CASGYRDRMSPNTGELFF.

The chain combines TRBV27 with TRBJ2-7, with TRBD2 identical over 7 bases. Trimming cost V 0 bases and J 3 bases; bases outside gene matches: 5. Germline assignment: CDR1 MNHEY and CDR2 SMNVEV (reference sequence). This CDR3 is built from 15 residues. CDR3 region: CASSLSRGSNYEQYF. CDR3 in DNA: TGTGCCAGCAGTTTATCGCGCGGGAGTAACTACGAGCAGTACTTC.

V is TRBV9 and J is TRBJ1-1; D might be TRBD1 (6 bases). This CDR3 is 13 amino acids long. Germline-derived CDR1 and CDR2 are SGDLS and YYNGEE. V lost 4 bases to trimming and J lost 4 bases, with 11 bases between them. The CDR3 DNA follows: TGTGCCAGCAGCACGGGGGGCAGCACTGAAGCTTTCTTT. Its translation is CASSTGGSTEAFF.

The chain carries TRBV6-2 or TRBV6-3 and TRBJ2-4; 14 nucleotides agree with TRBD2. The J segment lost 6 bases and the V segment lost 5 bases, leaving 9 bases of the junction unmatched. Germline CDR1 and CDR2: MNHEY and SVGEGT. CDR3 length equals 17 residues. CDR3 residues: CASSTGLAGVQRNIQYF. As DNA, the CDR3 is TGTGCCAGCAGTACGGGACTAGCGGGGGTCCAGCGAAACATTCAGTACTTC.

The chain recombines TRBV6-5 with TRBJ2-7; no firm D call. V lost 6 bases and J lost 5, with 17 bases in between. CDR1 is MNHEY, CDR2 SVGAGI, per germline. The CDR3 extends over 14 amino acids. The CDR3 spells CASSEPQPPHEQYF. The CDR3 coding sequence is TGTGCCAGCAGCGAGCCCCAACCCCCTCACGAGCAGTACTTC.

The rearrangement links TRBV12-3 or TRBV12-4 to TRBJ2-3; TRBD2 is a possible D gene (6 bases). This CDR3 is 13 amino acids long. The V end lost 3 bases, the J end lost 6 bases, and 10 bases lay between the germline ends. The CDR3 nucleotides read TGTGCCAGCAGTTTGGGTGGGAGGGATACGCAGTATTTT. Residues: CASSLGGRDTQYF.